This T cell receptor (beta chain) was observed in a study of blood T cell repertoires in COVID-19. Study-wide context: PBMCs, B-cell-depleted T cells, or T cells were the source of the cDNA or gDNA that made up the material.

V was trimmed by 3 bases and J by 3 bases, leaving 19 bases between them. CDR3 length: 16 residues. The germline CDR1 and CDR2 sequences are SGDLS and YYNGEE. Produced via immunoSEQ multiplex PCR; TCRdb's table is partial and in-frame only. The sample carries tens of thousands of clones, approximately 84% recorded once. The gene calls are TRBV9 and TRBJ2-7; perhaps TRBD2 as D (7 bases). The sequencing sample was made of peripheral blood. The clonotype originates from a man in his sixties with active or convalescent COVID-19. CDR3 protein: CASSAHQGTTLYEQYF. The CDR3 DNA follows: TGTGCCAGCAGCGCCCATCAGGGGACTACCCTCTACGAGCAGTACTTC.